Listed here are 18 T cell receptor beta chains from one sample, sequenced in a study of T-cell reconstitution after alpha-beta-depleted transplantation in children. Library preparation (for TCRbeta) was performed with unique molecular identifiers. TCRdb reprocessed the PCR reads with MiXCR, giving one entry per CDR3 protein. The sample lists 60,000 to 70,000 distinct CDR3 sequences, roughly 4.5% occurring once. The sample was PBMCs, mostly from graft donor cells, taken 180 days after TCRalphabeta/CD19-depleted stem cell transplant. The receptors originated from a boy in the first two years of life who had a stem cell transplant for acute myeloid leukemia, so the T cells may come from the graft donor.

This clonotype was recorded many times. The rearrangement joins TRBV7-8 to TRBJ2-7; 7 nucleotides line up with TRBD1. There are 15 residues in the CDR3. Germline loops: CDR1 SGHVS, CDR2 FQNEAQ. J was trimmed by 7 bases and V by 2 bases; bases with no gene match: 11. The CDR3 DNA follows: TGTGCCAGCAGCTTAAGTGGACAGGCTCTCCTAGAGCAGTACGTC. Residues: CASSLSGQALLEQYV.

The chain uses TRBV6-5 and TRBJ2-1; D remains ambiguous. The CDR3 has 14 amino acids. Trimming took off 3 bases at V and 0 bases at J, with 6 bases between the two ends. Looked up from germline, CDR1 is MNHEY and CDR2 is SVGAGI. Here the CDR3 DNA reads TGTGCCAGCAGTTATGGGCGCTCCTACAATGAGCAGTTCTTC. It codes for CASSYGRSYNEQFF.

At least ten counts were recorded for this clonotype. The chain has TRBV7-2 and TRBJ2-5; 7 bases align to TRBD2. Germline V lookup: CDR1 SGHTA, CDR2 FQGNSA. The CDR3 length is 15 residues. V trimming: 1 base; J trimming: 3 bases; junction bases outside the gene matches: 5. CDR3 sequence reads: CASSLGSAGEETQYF. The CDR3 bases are TGTGCCAGCAGCTTAGGGTCCGCGGGGGAAGAGACCCAGTACTTC.

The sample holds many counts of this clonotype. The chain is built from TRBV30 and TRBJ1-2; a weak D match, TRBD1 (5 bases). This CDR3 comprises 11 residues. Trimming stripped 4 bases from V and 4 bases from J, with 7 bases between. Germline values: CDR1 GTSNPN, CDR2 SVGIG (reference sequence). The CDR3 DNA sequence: TGTGCCTGGACGACAGTCTATGGCTACACCTTC. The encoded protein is CAWTTVYGYTF. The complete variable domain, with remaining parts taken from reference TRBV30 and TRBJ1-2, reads SQTIHQWPATLVQPVGSPLSLECTVEGTSNPNLYWYRQAAGRGLQLLFYSVGIGQISSEVPQNLSASRPQDRQFILSSKKLLLSDSGFYLCAWTTVYGYTFGSGTRLTVV.

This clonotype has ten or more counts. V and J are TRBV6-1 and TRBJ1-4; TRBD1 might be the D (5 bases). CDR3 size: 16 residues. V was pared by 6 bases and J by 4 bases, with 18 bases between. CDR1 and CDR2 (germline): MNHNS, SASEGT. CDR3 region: CASREVPGRGNEKLFF. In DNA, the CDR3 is TGTGCCAGCAGAGAGGTCCCGGGACGGGGTAATGAAAAACTGTTTTTT.

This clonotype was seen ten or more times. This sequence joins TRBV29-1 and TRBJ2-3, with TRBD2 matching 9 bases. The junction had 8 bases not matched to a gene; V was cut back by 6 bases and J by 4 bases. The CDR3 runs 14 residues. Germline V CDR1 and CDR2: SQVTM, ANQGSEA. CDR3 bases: TGCAGCGTGATGACTAGCGGACGCCCAGATACGCAGTATTTT. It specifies CSVMTSGRPDTQYF.

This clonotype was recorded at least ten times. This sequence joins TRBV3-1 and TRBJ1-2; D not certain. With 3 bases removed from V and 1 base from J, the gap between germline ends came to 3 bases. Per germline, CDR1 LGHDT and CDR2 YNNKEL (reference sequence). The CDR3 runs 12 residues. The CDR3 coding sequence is TGTGCCAGCAGCCAGAATAACTATGGCTACACCTTC. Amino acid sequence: CASSQNNYGYTF.

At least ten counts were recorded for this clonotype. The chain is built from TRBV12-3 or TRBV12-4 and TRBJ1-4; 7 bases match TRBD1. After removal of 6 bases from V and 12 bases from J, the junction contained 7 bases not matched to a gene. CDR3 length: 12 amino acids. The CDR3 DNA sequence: TGTGCCAGCAGCCCCGTAGGGACAGAACTGTTTTTT. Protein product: CASSPVGTELFF.

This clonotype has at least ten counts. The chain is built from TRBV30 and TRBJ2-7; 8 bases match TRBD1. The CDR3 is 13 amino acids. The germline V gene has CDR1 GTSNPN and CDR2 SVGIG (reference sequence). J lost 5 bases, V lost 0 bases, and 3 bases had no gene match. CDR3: CAWSVTGAHEQYF. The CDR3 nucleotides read TGTGCCTGGAGTGTGACAGGGGCCCACGAGCAGTACTTC.

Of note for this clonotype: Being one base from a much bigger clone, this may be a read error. The CDR3 is CSARDLSGRPYGYTF. DNA for the CDR3: TGCAGTGCTAGAGACCTAAGTGGGCGTCCCTATGGCTACACCTTC. The chain joins TRBV20-1 to TRBJ1-2, with D unclear. Trimming took 0 bases from V and 4 from J, leaving 15 bases between them. The CDR3 spans 15 residues. Germline CDR1 reads DFQATT; CDR2 reads SNEGSKA (reference sequence).

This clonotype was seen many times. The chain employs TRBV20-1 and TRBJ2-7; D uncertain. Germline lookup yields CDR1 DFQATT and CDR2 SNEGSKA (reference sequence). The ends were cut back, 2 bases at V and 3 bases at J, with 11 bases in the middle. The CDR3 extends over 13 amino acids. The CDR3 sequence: CSARMVGFYEQYV. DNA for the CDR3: TGCAGTGCTAGAATGGTAGGATTCTACGAGCAGTACGTC.

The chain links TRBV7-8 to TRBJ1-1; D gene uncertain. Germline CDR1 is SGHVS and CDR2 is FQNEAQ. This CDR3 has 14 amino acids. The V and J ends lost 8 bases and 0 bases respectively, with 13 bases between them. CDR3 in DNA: TGTGCCAGCCGACTGACAAGCATGAACACTGAAGCTTTCTTT. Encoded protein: CASRLTSMNTEAFF.

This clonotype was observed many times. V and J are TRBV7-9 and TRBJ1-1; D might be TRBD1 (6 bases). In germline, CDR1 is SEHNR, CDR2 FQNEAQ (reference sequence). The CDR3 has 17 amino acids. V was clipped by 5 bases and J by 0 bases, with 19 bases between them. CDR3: CASSERFEGGMNTEAFF. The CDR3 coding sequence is TGTGCCAGCAGCGAGCGCTTCGAGGGGGGCATGAACACTGAAGCTTTCTTT.

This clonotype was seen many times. As DNA, the CDR3 is TGTGCCAGCAGTAATAATAGGAAGCTCCAAGAGACCCAGTACTTC. Translation gives CASSNNRKLQETQYF. This chain links TRBV12-3 or TRBV12-4 with TRBJ2-5; D is ambiguous. The CDR3 has 15 residues. Trimming removed 5 bases from V and 1 base from J, with 14 bases in between.

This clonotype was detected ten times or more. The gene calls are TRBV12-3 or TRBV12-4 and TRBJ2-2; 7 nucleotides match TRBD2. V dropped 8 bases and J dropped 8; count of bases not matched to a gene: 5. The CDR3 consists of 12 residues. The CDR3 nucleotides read TGTGCCAGCTCTTCTAGCGGAGGGGAGCTGTTTTTT. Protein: CASSSSGGELFF.

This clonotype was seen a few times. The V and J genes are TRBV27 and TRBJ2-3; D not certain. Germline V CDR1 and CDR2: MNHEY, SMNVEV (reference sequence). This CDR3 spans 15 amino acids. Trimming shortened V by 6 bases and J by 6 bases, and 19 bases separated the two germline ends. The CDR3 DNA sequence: TGTGCCAGCAGACCCTACTACCCGGAGCACGATACGCAGTATTTT. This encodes CASRPYYPEHDTQYF.

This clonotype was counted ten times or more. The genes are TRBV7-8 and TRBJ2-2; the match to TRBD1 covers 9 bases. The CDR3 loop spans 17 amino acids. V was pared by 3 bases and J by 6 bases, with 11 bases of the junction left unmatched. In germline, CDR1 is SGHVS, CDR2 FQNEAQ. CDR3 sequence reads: CASSFSWTGDRAGELFF. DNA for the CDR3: TGTGCCAGCAGCTTCTCGTGGACAGGGGACAGGGCCGGGGAGCTGTTTTTT.

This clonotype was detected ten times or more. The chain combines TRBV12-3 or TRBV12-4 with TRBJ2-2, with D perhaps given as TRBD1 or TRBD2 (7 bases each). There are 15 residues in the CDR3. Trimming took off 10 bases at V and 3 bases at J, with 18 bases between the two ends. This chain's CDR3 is CANSVTGRDTGELFF. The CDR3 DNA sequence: TGTGCCAATAGTGTGACAGGGAGGGACACCGGGGAGCTGTTTTTT.